This T cell receptor (beta chain) was retrieved from a study of cytomegalovirus exposure and HLA in healthy donors. Study findings and constraints: Owing to their indistinguishability, certain V segments, notably TRBV6-2 and TRBV6-3, were excluded. The CMV antigen specificity of a few CMV-associated chains was confirmed through in vitro analysis. Cytomegalovirus association was listed for under 200 TCR beta chains.

A word on this clone: Its antigen is unknown.

Sampled while nominally healthy, donors likely had unrecorded immune exposures. In the PCR, 60 Vbeta and 13 Jbeta primers were used. The repertoire was sequenced with immunoSEQ multiplex PCR; TCRdb's copy has only in-frame clones and lacks some. This table holds just over 200,000 clones. The J segment lost 3 bases and the V segment lost 6 bases, leaving 15 bases of the junction unmatched. CDR1 SEHNR and CDR2 FQNEAQ come from the germline V gene (reference sequence). The CDR3 covers 17 residues. This clonotype originated in a girl aged 2-10 years in good health and CMV-seropositive. V is TRBV7-9 and J is TRBJ1-1; 8 nucleotides line up with TRBD1. The sequenced material came from PBMCs. This chain's CDR3 is CASREPRQGARDTEAFF. The CDR3 coding sequence is TGTGCCAGCAGAGAGCCCCGCCAGGGGGCACGGGACACTGAAGCTTTCTTT.